Below, 18 T cell receptor beta chains from the same sample are listed, as sequenced in a study of blood T cell repertoires in COVID-19. The protocol was immunoSEQ multiplex PCR, while the TCRdb copy is restricted to in-frame clones and leaves out a portion. The table records around 300,000 clones, about 89% of them present only once. The sequenced material came from peripheral blood. These receptors were taken from a man aged 45-60 years with acute or convalescent COVID-19.

The chain employs TRBV5-4 and TRBJ2-7, with D unclear. This CDR3 has 14 residues. In germline, CDR1 is SGHNT, CDR2 YYREEE (reference sequence). V lost 0 bases, J lost 2 bases, and 9 bases lay in between. As DNA, the CDR3 is TGTGCCAGCAGCTTGGCCGTTGACACCTACGAGCAGTACTTC. Translated: CASSLAVDTYEQYF.

The rearrangement uses TRBV2 and TRBJ2-2, with TRBD2 as a possible D gene (6 bases). V lost 3 bases and J 4 bases, leaving 12 bases between the germline ends. Germline lookup yields CDR1 SNHLY and CDR2 FYNNEI. The length of the CDR3 is 15 residues. The CDR3 sequence is CASSDGGLSTGELFF. The CDR3 DNA follows: TGTGCCAGCAGTGATGGAGGGTTGTCCACCGGGGAGCTGTTTTTT.

The chain links TRBV18 to TRBJ2-2; TRBD1 agrees at 9 bases. Germline V lookup: CDR1 KGHSH, CDR2 LQKENI. V gave up 6 bases and J gave up 2 bases; unmatched junction bases: 1. The CDR3 is 14 residues long. CDR3 sequence (DNA): TGTGCCAGCTCGGGACAGGGTAACACCGGGGAGCTGTTTTTT. It is translated as CASSGQGNTGELFF.

J is TRBJ2-7 and V is TRBV27; 9 bases are a match to TRBD2. The trim removed 6 bases at V and 0 bases at J, leaving 6 bases unmatched. Germline V gene sequence: CDR1 MNHEY, CDR2 SMNVEV (reference sequence). This CDR3 contains 15 residues. The CDR3, as DNA: TGTGCCAGCAGGCCTCTAGCGGGGACCTCCTACGAGCAGTACTTC. Amino acids: CASRPLAGTSYEQYF.

This clone was observed a single time. The chain recombines TRBV7-8 with TRBJ1-2, with a possible D match to TRBD1 (5 bases). Looked up from germline, CDR1 is SGHVS and CDR2 is FQNEAQ. The CDR3 totals 12 residues. V was trimmed by 3 bases and J by 5 bases, leaving 7 bases between them. The CDR3 nucleotides read TGTGCCAGCAGCTTCCGGGGGTATGGCTACACCTTC. This codes for CASSFRGYGYTF. The variable domain in full, with the rest retrieved from reference TRBV7-8 and TRBJ1-2, is GAGVSQSPRYKVAKRGQDVALRCDPISGHVSLFWYQQALGQGPEFLTYFQNEAQLDKSGLPSDRFFAERPEGSVSTLKIQRTQQEDSAVYLCASSFRGYGYTFGSGTRLTVV.

The rearrangement joins TRBV12-3 or TRBV12-4 to TRBJ2-5; maybe TRBD2 (6 bases). The CDR3 has 13 residues. V shed 6 bases and J shed 2 bases, with 10 bases lying between them. CDR3 nucleotide sequence: TGTGCCAGCAGCACAGCGGGTCAAGAGACCCAGTACTTC. Translated: CASSTAGQETQYF.

A word on this clone: Sequence at one end of the junction differs from germline and may be a read error. The chain joins TRBV11-2 to TRBJ1-2; D not certain. CDR3 length: 13 residues. The germline V gene encodes CDR1 SGHAT and CDR2 FQNNGV. CDR3 in amino acids: CASSPIGNYGYTF. The CDR3 bases are TGTGCCAGCAGCCCCATCGGGAACTACGGCTACACCTTC.

V gene TRBV2 combines with J gene TRBJ1-1; D gene ambiguous. Trimming pared 6 bases from V and 1 base from J, leaving 12 bases between. Germline loops: CDR1 SNHLY, CDR2 FYNNEI. The CDR3 runs to 14 residues. The CDR3 sequence is CASRNQEGNTEAFF. The CDR3 DNA reads as TGTGCCAGCAGAAACCAGGAGGGGAACACTGAAGCTTTCTTT. The full variable domain, rest sourced from reference TRBV2 and TRBJ1-1, is EPEVTQTPSHQVTQMGQEVILRCVPISNHLYFYWYRQILGQKVEFLVSFYNNEISEKSEIFDDQFSVERPDGSNFTLKIRSTKLEDSAMYFCASRNQEGNTEAFFGQGTRLTVV.

The V call is TRBV4-1, the J call TRBJ2-2; 10 nucleotides line up with TRBD2. Per the germline V gene, CDR1 is MGHRA and CDR2 is YSYEKL. This CDR3 is built from 15 residues. J lost 4 bases, V lost 4 bases, and 3 bases had no gene match. The CDR3 spells CASSRTSGTTGELFF. The CDR3, as DNA: TGCGCCAGCAGCCGGACTAGCGGAACCACCGGGGAGCTGTTTTTT.

Notes on this clone: Other DNA sequences within the sample encode an identical CDR3. The chain recombines TRBV30 with TRBJ1-1, with a possible D match to TRBD1 (6 bases). The CDR3 covers 11 residues. Germline V lookup: CDR1 GTSNPN, CDR2 SVGIG (reference sequence). The germline V and J ends were trimmed by 1 base and 8 bases, with 8 bases remaining between them. The CDR3, as DNA: TGTGCCTGGAGTGACAGGGTGGAAGCTTTCTTT. This gives the protein CAWSDRVEAFF.

This chain links TRBV6-2 or TRBV6-3 with TRBJ1-2; 9 nucleotides match TRBD1. The CDR3 is made up of 15 amino acids. Germline lookup yields CDR1 MNHEY and CDR2 SVGEGT. The junction had 8 bases not matched to a gene; V was cut back by 5 bases and J by 4 bases. DNA of the CDR3: TGTGCCAGCAGTAACCCAGGGACAGGGCCCTATGGCTACACCTTC. It yields the protein CASSNPGTGPYGYTF.

This clone appeared once. The chain has TRBV11-2 and TRBJ1-3; D is ambiguous. This CDR3 is 13 amino acids long. V was trimmed by 5 bases and J by 8 bases, leaving 13 bases between them. From germline, CDR1 is SGHAT and CDR2 FQNNGV. CDR3 nucleotide sequence: TGTGCCAGCAGCCGTTTTGAGGGAGACACCATATATTTT. This translates into CASSRFEGDTIYF.

The CDR3 nucleotides are TGTGCCAGTACCGAGGATCAGCGGGGCACTGAAGCTTTCTTT. Its protein is CASTEDQRGTEAFF. The chain is built from TRBV19 and TRBJ1-1; D unclear. Germline CDR1 and CDR2: LNHDA and SQIVND (reference sequence). V was cut by 7 bases and J by 4 bases, with 16 bases left in between. The CDR3 totals 14 residues.

The chain uses TRBV18 and TRBJ2-2; 7 bases fit TRBD1. J lost 0 bases, V lost 2 bases, and 3 bases had no gene match. The CDR3 is 16 residues long. Germline lookup yields CDR1 KGHSH and CDR2 LQKENI. The CDR3 region is CASSPNQGANTGELFF. The CDR3 coding sequence is TGTGCCAGCTCACCAAACCAGGGGGCGAACACCGGGGAGCTGTTTTTT.

CDR3 amino acids: CASSYADRGSGELFF. DNA for the CDR3: TGTGCCAGCAGTTACGCGGACAGGGGATCCGGGGAGCTGTTTTTT. The chain joins TRBV6-5 to TRBJ2-2, with TRBD1 matching 9 bases. The CDR3 runs to 15 residues. Germline assignment: CDR1 MNHEY and CDR2 SVGAGI. V shed 2 bases, J shed 6 bases, and the junction held 4 bases outside the gene matches.

In DNA, the CDR3 is TGTGCCAGCAGCCCTCAGGGGAACTCCTACGAGCAGTACTTC. Residues: CASSPQGNSYEQYF. V is TRBV7-6 and J is TRBJ2-7; tentatively, D is TRBD1 (6 bases). CDR1 is SGHVS, CDR2 FNYEAQ, per germline. V lost 5 bases and J lost 0, with 11 bases in between. The CDR3 contains 14 residues.

The chain couples TRBV2 to TRBJ1-2; possible D gene TRBD1, 5 bases. Per germline, CDR1 SNHLY and CDR2 FYNNEI. The CDR3 loop spans 13 amino acids. Deletions cut 5 bases from V and 8 bases from J, with 15 bases between. The CDR3, as DNA: TGTGCCAGCAGTCCCAAACTTCAGGGAGGCTACACCTTC. Its protein product is CASSPKLQGGYTF. The variable domain in full, with the rest retrieved from reference TRBV2 and TRBJ1-2, is EPEVTQTPSHQVTQMGQEVILRCVPISNHLYFYWYRQILGQKVEFLVSFYNNEISEKSEIFDDQFSVERPDGSNFTLKIRSTKLEDSAMYFCASSPKLQGGYTFGSGTRLTVV.

V is TRBV13 and J is TRBJ2-1; TRBD1 matches at 12 bases. The V gene end was trimmed by 5 bases and the J gene end by 9 bases; junction bases not matched to a gene: 8. Germline values: CDR1 PRHDT, CDR2 FYEKMQ (reference sequence). The CDR3 sequence is 15 residues long. For the CDR3, the DNA is TGTGCCAGCAGCCCGGGACAGGGGGCTGGGGGTGAGCAGTTCTTC. Translated: CASSPGQGAGGEQFF. The whole variable domain, remainder taken from reference TRBV13 and TRBJ2-1, is AAGVIQSPRHLIKEKRETATLKCYPIPRHDTVYWYQQGPGQDPQFLISFYEKMQSDKGSIPDRFSAQQFSDYHSELNMSSLELGDSALYFCASSPGQGAGGEQFFGPGTRLTVL.